This T cell receptor (beta chain) is from a study of Ad26.COV2.S vaccination and SARS-CoV-2 variants. The CDR3 loop spans 16 amino acids. After removal of 1 base from V and 3 bases from J, the junction contained 2 bases not matched to a gene. The germline CDR1 and CDR2 sequences are LGHNA and YNFKEQ. A word on this clone: Its antigen is not known.

The treatment was: 15 to 20 received Ad26.COV2.S at low or high dose, single or two shots; 5 received placebo; per-sample allocation not given. Day 63 after the first vaccine or placebo injection was the time point for sampling. Profiled with immunoSEQ multiplex PCR; TCRdb holds only in-frame clones, not every one. The sample has roughly 700,000 clones; more than 70% are singletons. The study, taken as a whole, reports: Considerable breadth of spike-specific CD8+ and CD4+ T cell responses has reportedly been documented following vaccination.

The chain employs TRBV4-2 and TRBJ2-1, with TRBD2 matching 11 bases. This specimen was peripheral blood, taken in a trial of Ad26.COV2.S vaccine versus placebo. This clonotype was sampled from a person between 18 and 65 years old who received the Ad26.COV2.S COVID-19 vaccine or a placebo. The CDR3 protein is CASSQVLAGDYNEQFF. Here the CDR3 DNA reads TGTGCCAGCAGCCAAGTACTAGCGGGAGACTACAATGAGCAGTTCTTC.